This entry describes one TCR beta chain. This entry belongs to a study of long-term antiretroviral therapy in people with HIV. Assay version v3.0 of immunoSEQ was used, and it was run at survey level. Per sample, sequencing targeted about 40,000-50,000 T-cell genomes. The table came from immunoSEQ multiplex PCR; TCRdb's copy has only in-frame clones and leaves some out. The data show approximately 36,000 clones, roughly 80% seen once. Sequenced material: unsorted PBMCs, taken 0.6 years after starting antiretroviral therapy. This clonotype originated in a man between 18 and 35 years old with HIV.

CDR3: CASSRPPGQTNTGELFF. In nucleotides, the CDR3 is TGCGCCAGCAGCAGGCCCCCGGGACAGACCAACACCGGGGAGCTGTTTTTT. The V call is TRBV5-1, the J call TRBJ2-2; TRBD1 aligns across 7 bases. This CDR3 comprises 17 residues. Germline trimming cut 4 bases from V and 2 bases from J; bases unmatched to any gene: 11. Germline CDR1 SGHRS, CDR2 YFSETQ.